The clone carrying this T cell receptor beta chain was detected only a few times. Its antigen is unknown. The CDR3 spans 13 residues. The V and J ends lost 0 bases and 5 bases respectively, with 7 bases between them. Germline V gene lookup returns CDR1 ENHRY and CDR2 SYGVKD. They built TCR cDNA with 5'RACE template switching, a step that put in a universal primer site and UMIs. TCRdb analysed the 5' RACE reads with MiXCR anew, one entry per CDR3 protein. The sample comprises hundreds of thousands of distinct CDR3 sequences, roughly 13% of which are singletons, and roughly an eighth rests with the top ten. This record belongs to a study of T cells after yellow fever vaccination. Study in general: SMART-Seq v4 Ultra Low Input prepared libraries from low-cell fractions. Study-wide findings and caveats: Among primary-vaccination clones, most reappeared after the booster, at almost 98% for CD4 and 85% to 90% for CD8. CD4 and CD8 compartments shared a small share of clonotypes.

The specimen comprised PBMCs, sampled on the day of the yellow fever booster vaccination. This clonotype was sampled from a man between 25 and 39 years old who received the YFV17D yellow fever vaccine. The chain employs TRBV10-3 and TRBJ2-5; unclear D gene. CDR3 residues: CAISESLGETQYF. The CDR3 nucleotides are TGTGCCATCAGTGAGTCTCTTGGGGAGACCCAGTACTTC.